These 20 T cell receptor beta chains were all obtained from the same sample, sequenced in a study of T cell changes during pregnancy in multiple sclerosis. TCRdb's copy holds only in-frame clones and misses some; the assay was immunoSEQ multiplex PCR. Counted here are 69,000 or so clones, roughly 92% occurring once; the ten biggest clones make up over 2%. The sequenced sample was peripheral blood, obtained before pregnancy. The receptors stem from a female donor with multiple sclerosis, enrolled in a pregnancy study.

DNA for the CDR3: TGTGCCAGCAGTGAAAGGCCAGGACAGGCCGAACTCTATCAGCCCCAGCATTTT. This sequence encodes CASSERPGQAELYQPQHF. This rearrangement joins TRBV6-1 to TRBJ1-5; 7 nucleotides agree with TRBD1. The CDR3 runs 18 residues. V dropped 2 bases and J dropped 5; count of bases not matched to a gene: 15. Germline CDR1 and CDR2: MNHNS and SASEGT.

This chain links TRBV7-3 with TRBJ1-2; a weak D match, TRBD1 (5 bases). V lost 2 bases, J lost 11 bases, and 15 bases lay in between. Germline V gene sequence: CDR1 SGHTA, CDR2 FQGTGA. CDR3 size: 13 residues. The CDR3 nucleotides are TGTGCCAGCAGCTTATCCCCCACAGGAGTTTACACCTTC. This sequence encodes CASSLSPTGVYTF.

V and J are TRBV6-6 and TRBJ1-2; D uncertain. In germline, CDR1 is MNHNY, CDR2 SVGAGI (reference sequence). Between the trimmed V and J ends, which lost 2 bases and 4 bases, there was a span of 11 bases. CDR3 length equals 14 residues. CDR3 nucleotide sequence: TGTGCCAGCAGTTACGAGCGCGGTTCCTATGGCTACACCTTC. Its translation is CASSYERGSYGYTF.

The chain couples TRBV7-9 to TRBJ1-2; 10 nucleotides align to TRBD1. The V gene end was trimmed by 5 bases and the J gene end by 3 bases; junction bases not matched to a gene: 6. The CDR3 runs 15 residues. Germline CDR1 SEHNR, CDR2 FQNEAQ (reference sequence). This CDR3 is CASSKVDRGDYGYTF. CDR3 bases: TGTGCCAGCAGCAAAGTGGACAGGGGGGACTATGGCTACACCTTC.

The table lists this clone with a count of one. This rearrangement joins TRBV29-1 to TRBJ1-2; the match to TRBD1 covers 8 bases. The CDR3 totals 15 residues. CDR1 is SQVTM, CDR2 ANQGSEA, per germline. V shed 4 bases, J shed 4 bases, and the junction held 11 bases outside the gene matches. Written as DNA, the CDR3 is TGCAGCGTTGCCAAATCGGGACAGGAGACCTATGGCTACACCTTC. Its protein is CSVAKSGQETYGYTF.

As DNA, the CDR3 is TGTGCCAGCAGTGATCTCAGGTACTACGAGCAGTACTTC. Residues: CASSDLRYYEQYF. The V gene is TRBV2, the J gene TRBJ2-7; D call uncertain. Trimming shortened V by 3 bases and J by 3 bases, and 9 bases separated the two germline ends. The CDR3 length is 13 residues. Germline assignment: CDR1 SNHLY and CDR2 FYNNEI.

V gene TRBV5-1 combines with J gene TRBJ2-7; D might be TRBD2 (5 bases). The CDR3 is 11 residues long. Trimming left V 2 bases short and J 8 bases short, with 8 bases between. Germline lookup yields CDR1 SGHRS and CDR2 YFSETQ. DNA of the CDR3: TGCGCCAGCAGCTTCTCGGGGAAGCAGTACTTC. Translating gives CASSFSGKQYF.

The chain couples TRBV7-2 to TRBJ2-1; D is uncertain. The V and J ends lost 1 base and 10 bases respectively, with 11 bases between them. The length of the CDR3 is 13 residues. Germline CDR1 and CDR2: SGHTA and FQGNSA. The CDR3 bases are TGTGCCAGCAGCTTAGGTCTGGGCTTGGAGCAGTTCTTC. Amino acid sequence: CASSLGLGLEQFF.

The chain has TRBV11-2 and TRBJ2-1; 8 bases agree with TRBD2. V lost 7 bases and J lost 4; bases outside the gene matches: 12. This CDR3 is 16 amino acids long. Germline V CDR1 and CDR2: SGHAT, FQNNGV. CDR3 nucleotide sequence: TGTGCCAGCACCCGCGGCGGGACTAGACTTTACAATGAGCAGTTCTTC. Protein sequence: CASTRGGTRLYNEQFF.

This chain joins TRBV7-6 and TRBJ1-2, with a possible D match to TRBD1 (5 bases). Per the germline V gene, CDR1 is SGHVS and CDR2 is FNYEAQ. Trimming shortened V by 0 bases and J by 8 bases, and 13 bases separated the two germline ends. CDR3 length: 14 amino acids. The chain's CDR3 is CASSLASGSGGYTF. The CDR3 DNA is TGTGCCAGCAGCTTAGCTTCAGGGTCCGGCGGCTACACCTTC.

The V and J genes are TRBV25-1 and TRBJ2-7; possible D gene TRBD2, 5 bases. The CDR3 runs 14 residues. Germline lookup yields CDR1 MGHDK and CDR2 SYGVNS. With 2 bases removed from V and 7 bases from J, the gap between germline ends came to 15 bases. DNA of the CDR3: TGTGCCAGCAGTGAAATGGCCTACCCGGGAGAGCAGTACTTC. It specifies CASSEMAYPGEQYF.

The chain has TRBV4-3 and TRBJ2-1; the D gene is possibly TRBD2 (5 bases). Trimming left V 7 bases short and J 0 bases short, with 13 bases between. Germline V gene data show CDR1 as LGHNA and CDR2 as YSLEER. The CDR3 spans 15 residues. The chain's CDR3 is CASKDFRSSYNEQFF. The CDR3 nucleotides are TGCGCCAGCAAGGACTTCCGGAGCTCCTACAATGAGCAGTTCTTC.

This chain links TRBV4-2 with TRBJ1-5; 9 bases agree with TRBD1. Germline CDR1 reads LGHNA; CDR2 reads YNFKEQ. This CDR3 contains 18 residues. Unmatched junction bases numbered 12, after V lost 3 bases and J lost 3 bases. In DNA, the CDR3 is TGTGCCAGCAGCCAGGCCGGGACAGGGACCCTTCCCAATCAGCCCCAGCATTTT. Its protein is CASSQAGTGTLPNQPQHF.

This clone was seen once. This sequence joins TRBV14 and TRBJ1-5, with TRBD1 identical over 8 bases. V was clipped by 1 base and J by 4 bases; unmatched bases: 6. The germline V gene has CDR1 SGHDN and CDR2 FVKESK. This CDR3 region has 16 residues. In DNA form, the CDR3 reads TGTGCCAGCAGCCAAGGGGGACAGGTAGGAAATCAGCCCCAGCATTTT. It encodes CASSQGGQVGNQPQHF.

The chain joins TRBV7-8 to TRBJ2-7; 12 bases map to TRBD2. There are 15 residues in the CDR3. CDR1 and CDR2 from the germline V gene are SGHVS and FQNEAQ. V lost 4 bases to trimming and J lost 5 bases; unmatched junction nucleotides: 6. Here the CDR3 reads CASSSPSGREDEQYF. The CDR3 DNA reads as TGTGCCAGCAGCTCACCTAGCGGGAGGGAGGACGAGCAGTACTTC. The full variable domain, its missing parts supplied by reference TRBV7-8 and TRBJ2-7, is GAGVSQSPRYKVAKRGQDVALRCDPISGHVSLFWYQQALGQGPEFLTYFQNEAQLDKSGLPSDRFFAERPEGSVSTLKIQRTQQEDSAVYLCASSSPSGREDEQYFGPGTRLTVT.

V is TRBV28 and J is TRBJ1-4; no clear D. CDR3 length: 15 residues. V was shortened by 1 base and J by 0 bases, with 6 bases between the two germline ends. Germline CDR1 and CDR2: MDHEN and SYDVKM. Here the CDR3 DNA reads TGTGCCAGCAGTTTATCGGGGACAACTAATGAAAAACTGTTTTTT. Translation: CASSLSGTTNEKLFF.

The V and J genes are TRBV19 and TRBJ2-1; 11 bases agree with TRBD2. In germline, CDR1 is LNHDA, CDR2 SQIVND (reference sequence). The junction had 7 bases not matched to a gene; V was cut back by 6 bases and J by 9 bases. The CDR3 has 14 amino acids. CDR3 DNA: TGTGCCAGTAGATCTAGCGGGAGGTGGAGTGAGCAGTTCTTC. It is translated as CASRSSGRWSEQFF.

This chain uses TRBV7-2 with TRBJ2-7; 11 bases are a match to TRBD1. The CDR3 extends over 16 amino acids. Germline V gene lookup returns CDR1 SGHTA and CDR2 FQGNSA. The V gene end was trimmed by 4 bases and the J gene end by 7 bases; junction bases not matched to a gene: 12. This CDR3 reads CASSSGHGQGAVEQYF. For the CDR3, the DNA is TGTGCCAGCAGCTCGGGACATGGACAGGGGGCTGTAGAGCAGTACTTC.

This sequence joins TRBV29-1 and TRBJ1-1; the D gene is possibly TRBD1 (6 bases). The V end was cut by 6 bases, the J end by 10 bases, with 15 bases between. Germline CDR1 is SQVTM and CDR2 is ANQGSEA. The CDR3 extends over 11 amino acids. DNA for the CDR3: TGCAGCGTCTTGAGTACAGGGCGAGCTTTCTTT. Its protein product is CSVLSTGRAFF.

This chain connects TRBV19 to TRBJ2-1, with 8 positions matching TRBD2. The CDR3 consists of 15 residues. Germline V CDR1 and CDR2: LNHDA, SQIVND (reference sequence). V gave up 4 bases and J gave up 4 bases; unmatched junction bases: 6. In nucleotides, the CDR3 is TGTGCCAGTAGTAAGTCTAGCGGGTTATACAATGAGCAGTTCTTC. This codes for CASSKSSGLYNEQFF.